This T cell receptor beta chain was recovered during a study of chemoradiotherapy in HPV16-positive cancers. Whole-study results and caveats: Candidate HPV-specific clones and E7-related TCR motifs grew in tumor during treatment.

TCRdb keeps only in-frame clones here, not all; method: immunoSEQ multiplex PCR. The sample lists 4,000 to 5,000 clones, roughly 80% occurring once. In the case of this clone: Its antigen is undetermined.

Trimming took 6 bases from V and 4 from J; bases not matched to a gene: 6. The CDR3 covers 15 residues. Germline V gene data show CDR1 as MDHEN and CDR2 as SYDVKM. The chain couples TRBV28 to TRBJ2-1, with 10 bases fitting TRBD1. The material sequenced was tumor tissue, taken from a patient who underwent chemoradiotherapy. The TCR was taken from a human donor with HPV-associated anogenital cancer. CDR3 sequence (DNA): TGTGCCAGCAGCGCACCGGGACAGGGGTACAATGAGCAGTTCTTC. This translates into CASSAPGQGYNEQFF. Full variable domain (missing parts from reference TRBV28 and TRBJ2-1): DVKVTQSSRYLVKRTGEKVFLECVQDMDHENMFWYRQDPGLGLRLIYFSYDVKMKEKGDIPEGYSVSREKKERFSLILESASTNQTSMYLCASSAPGQGYNEQFFGPGTRLTVL.